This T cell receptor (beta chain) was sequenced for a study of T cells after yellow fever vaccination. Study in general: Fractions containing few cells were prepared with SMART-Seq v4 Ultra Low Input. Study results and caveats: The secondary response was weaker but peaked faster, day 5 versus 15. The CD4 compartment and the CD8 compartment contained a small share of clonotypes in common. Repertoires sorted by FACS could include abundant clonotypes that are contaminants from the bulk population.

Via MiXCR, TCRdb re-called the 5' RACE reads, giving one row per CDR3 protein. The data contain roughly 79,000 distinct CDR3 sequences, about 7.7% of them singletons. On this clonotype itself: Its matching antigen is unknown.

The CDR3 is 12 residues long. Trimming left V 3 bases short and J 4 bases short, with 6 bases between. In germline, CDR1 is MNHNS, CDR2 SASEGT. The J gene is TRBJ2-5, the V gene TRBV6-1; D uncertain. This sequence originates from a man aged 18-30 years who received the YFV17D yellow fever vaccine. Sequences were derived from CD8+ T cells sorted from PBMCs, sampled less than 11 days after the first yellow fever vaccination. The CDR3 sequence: CASSDWGETQYF. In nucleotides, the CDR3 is TGTGCCAGCAGTGACTGGGGAGAGACCCAGTACTTC.